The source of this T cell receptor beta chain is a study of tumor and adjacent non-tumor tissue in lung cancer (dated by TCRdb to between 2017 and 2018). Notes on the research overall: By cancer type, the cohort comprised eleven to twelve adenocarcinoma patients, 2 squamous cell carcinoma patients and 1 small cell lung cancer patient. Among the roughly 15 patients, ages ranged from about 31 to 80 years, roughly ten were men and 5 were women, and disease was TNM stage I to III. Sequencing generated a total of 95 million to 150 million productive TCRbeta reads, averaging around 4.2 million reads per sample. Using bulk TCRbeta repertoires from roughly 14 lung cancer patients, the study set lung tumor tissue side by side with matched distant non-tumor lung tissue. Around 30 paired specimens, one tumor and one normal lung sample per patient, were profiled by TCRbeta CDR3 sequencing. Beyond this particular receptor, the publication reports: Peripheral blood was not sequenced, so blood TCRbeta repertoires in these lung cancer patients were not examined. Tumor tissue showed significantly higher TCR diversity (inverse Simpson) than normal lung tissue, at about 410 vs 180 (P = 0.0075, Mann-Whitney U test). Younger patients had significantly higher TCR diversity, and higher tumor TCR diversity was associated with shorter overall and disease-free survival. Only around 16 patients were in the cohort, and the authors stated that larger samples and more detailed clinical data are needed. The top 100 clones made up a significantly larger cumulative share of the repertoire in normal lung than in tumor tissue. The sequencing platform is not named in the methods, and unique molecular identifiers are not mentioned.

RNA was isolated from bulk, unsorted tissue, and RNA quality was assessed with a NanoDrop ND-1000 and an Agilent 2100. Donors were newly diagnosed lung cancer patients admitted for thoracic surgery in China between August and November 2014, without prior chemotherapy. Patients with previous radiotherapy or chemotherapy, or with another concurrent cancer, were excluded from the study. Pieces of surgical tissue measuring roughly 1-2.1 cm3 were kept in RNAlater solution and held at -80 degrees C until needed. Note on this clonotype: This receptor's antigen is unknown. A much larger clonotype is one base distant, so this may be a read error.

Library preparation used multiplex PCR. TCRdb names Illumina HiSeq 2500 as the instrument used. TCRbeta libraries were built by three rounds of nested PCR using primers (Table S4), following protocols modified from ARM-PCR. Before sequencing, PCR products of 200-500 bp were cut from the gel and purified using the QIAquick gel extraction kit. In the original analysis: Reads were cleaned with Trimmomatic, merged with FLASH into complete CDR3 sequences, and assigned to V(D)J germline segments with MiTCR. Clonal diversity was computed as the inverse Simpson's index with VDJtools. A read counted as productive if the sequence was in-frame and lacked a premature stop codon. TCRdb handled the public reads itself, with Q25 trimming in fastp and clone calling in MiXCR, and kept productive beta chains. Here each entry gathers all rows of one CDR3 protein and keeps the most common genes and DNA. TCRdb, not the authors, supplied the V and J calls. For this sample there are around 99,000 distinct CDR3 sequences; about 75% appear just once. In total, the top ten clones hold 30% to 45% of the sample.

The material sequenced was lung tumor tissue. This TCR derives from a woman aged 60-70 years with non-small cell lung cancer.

The CDR3 has the sequence CASSYSSVLAYTDTQYF. The sequenced DNA is TGTGCCAGCAGTTACTCTTCCGTTCTAGCTTACACAGATACGCAGTATTTT. The V and J segments used are TRBV6-7 and TRBJ2-3; the D gene is perhaps TRBD2, on 5 matching bases. TRBV6-7 is an open reading frame whose function is uncertain. A distance of 15 bases separates the germline ends of V and J, which lose 0 bases and 2 bases respectively. The CDR3 covers 17 residues, taking in both the cysteine and the phenylalanine. Kept here is only the CDR3 DNA, which spans 51 bases and is read in frame from base 1.